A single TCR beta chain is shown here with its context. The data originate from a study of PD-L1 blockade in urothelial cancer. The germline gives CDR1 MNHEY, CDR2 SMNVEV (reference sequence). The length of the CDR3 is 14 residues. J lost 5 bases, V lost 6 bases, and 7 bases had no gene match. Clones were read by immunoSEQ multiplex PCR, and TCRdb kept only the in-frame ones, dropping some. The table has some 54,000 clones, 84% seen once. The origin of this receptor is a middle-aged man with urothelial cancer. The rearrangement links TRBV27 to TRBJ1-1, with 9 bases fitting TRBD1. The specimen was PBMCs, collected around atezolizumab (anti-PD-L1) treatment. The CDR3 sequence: CASRRDRVKTEAFF. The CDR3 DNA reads TGTGCCAGCAGGCGGGACAGGGTCAAAACTGAAGCTTTCTTT.